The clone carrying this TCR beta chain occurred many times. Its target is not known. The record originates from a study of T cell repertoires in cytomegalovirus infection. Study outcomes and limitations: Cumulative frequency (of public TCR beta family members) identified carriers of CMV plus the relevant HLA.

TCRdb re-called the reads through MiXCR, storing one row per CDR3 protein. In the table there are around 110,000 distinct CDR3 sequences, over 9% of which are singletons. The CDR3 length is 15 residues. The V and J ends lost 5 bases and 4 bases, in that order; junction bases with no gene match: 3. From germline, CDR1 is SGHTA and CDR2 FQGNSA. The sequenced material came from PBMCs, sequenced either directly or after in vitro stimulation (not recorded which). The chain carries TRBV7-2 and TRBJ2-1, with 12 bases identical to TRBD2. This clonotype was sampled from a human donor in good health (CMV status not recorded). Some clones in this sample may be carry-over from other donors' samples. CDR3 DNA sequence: TGTGCCAGCAGCGCGCTAGCGGGAGGGTACAATGAGCAGTTCTTC. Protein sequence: CASSALAGGYNEQFF. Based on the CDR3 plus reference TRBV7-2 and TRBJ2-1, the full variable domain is GAGVSQSPSNKVTEKGKDVELRCDPISGHTALYWYRQSLGQGLEFLIYFQGNSAPDKSGLPSDRFSAERTGGSVSTLTIQRTQQEDSAVYLCASSALAGGYNEQFFGPGTRLTVL.